This TCR beta chain originates from a study of blood T cell repertoires in COVID-19. Trimming pared 2 bases from V and 8 bases from J, leaving 13 bases between. Germline CDR1 and CDR2: MGHRA and YSYEKL. The CDR3 spans 14 residues. Sequenced by immunoSEQ multiplex PCR; TCRdb stores in-frame clones only, minus some. Of 170,000 or so clones detected, 88% appear once; the ten largest clones hold about 8.4%. The sequence came from a woman aged 18-30 years who had recovered from COVID-19. The chain has TRBV4-1 and TRBJ1-3; no clear D. Input material: PBMCs or T cells enriched from blood (not recorded which). CDR3 sequence (DNA): TGCGCCAGCAGCCAACGGCGAAACGGGGACACCATATATTTT. This codes for CASSQRRNGDTIYF.